These T cell receptor beta chains were read from a single sample in a study of blood T cell repertoires in COVID-19. Assay: immunoSEQ multiplex PCR; the TCRdb copy retains only in-frame clones and omits some. Of about 130,000 clones in the sample, roughly 77% were seen once. Material for sequencing was peripheral blood. These receptors all stem from an older woman with COVID-19, enrolled during active disease. Each CDR3 is given with its conserved first and last residue. Each record gives: D gene, V gene, clone size, J gene, CDR3 DNA, CDR3 protein. A D gene is named only where the DNA matches it firmly. Size is omitted from some rows. Given values are once, few, many or a class for expanded clones.

TRBD2	TRBV4-2	.	TRBJ2-2	TGTGCCAGCAGCCAAGAGGCTAGCGGGGAATCGTCTTATGGCGGGGAGCTGTTTTTT	CASSQEASGESSYGGELFF
TRBD1	TRBV2	.	TRBJ1-1	TGTGCCAGCAGTAGCTCCGGGACAGGGGGGACTGAAGCTTTCTTT	CASSSSGTGGTEAFF
.	TRBV27	few	TRBJ1-1	TGTGCCAGCAGACGGACAACCCTGAACACTGAAGCTTTCTTT	CASRRTTLNTEAFF
.	TRBV19	.	TRBJ2-7	TGTGCCAGTAGTATATCAAAACAGCCGGCCCACGAGCAGTACTTC	CASSISKQPAHEQYF
.	TRBV9	.	TRBJ2-1	TGTGCCAGCAGCGTAACGACTGGGAGCTCCTACAATGAGCAGTTCTTC	CASSVTTGSSYNEQFF
.	TRBV30	.	TRBJ1-1	TGTGCCTGGAGTGTGGGGGGGAATGAAGCTTTCTTT	CAWSVGGNEAFF
TRBD1	TRBV7-8	few	TRBJ2-7	TGTGCCAGCAGCTTAGGCACAGGGGCTCAAGCCTCCTACGAGCAGTACTTC	CASSLGTGAQASYEQYF
TRBD2	TRBV4-1	.	TRBJ2-3	TGCGCCAGCAGCCAAGATGGCGGGGGGGCTCCCACAGATACGCAGTATTTT	CASSQDGGGAPTDTQYF
.	TRBV3-1/TRBV3-2	.	TRBJ2-2	TGTGCCAGCGCGGACAGAAACACCGGGGAGCTGTTTTTT	CASADRNTGELFF
.	TRBV5-1	.	TRBJ1-5	TGCGCCAGCAGCTTTATGTCGGGGGATCAGCCCCAGCATTTT	CASSFMSGDQPQHF
TRBD1	TRBV5-6	.	TRBJ2-7	TGTGCCAGCAGCCCGCGACAGGGGGCTTGGGTCGGAGAGCAGTACTTC	CASSPRQGAWVGEQYF
.	TRBV5-6	.	TRBJ1-1	TGTGCCAGCAGCCTGCGGGTGGGCACTGAAGCTTTCTTT	CASSLRVGTEAFF
TRBD1	TRBV18	.	TRBJ1-3	TGTGCCAGCTCACTCAAGGACAGGGGATTAACCGGAAACACCATATATTTT	CASSLKDRGLTGNTIYF
TRBD1	TRBV11-2	.	TRBJ1-2	TGTGCCAGCAGCTTGGGACAGGGGATCTATGGCTACACCTTC	CASSLGQGIYGYTF
TRBD1	TRBV9	.	TRBJ2-7	TGTGCCAGCAGCGTAGCGACTGGGACAGGGACCTACGAGCAGTACTTC	CASSVATGTGTYEQYF
.	TRBV5-5	.	TRBJ1-1	TGTGCCAGCAGCTTGGATCAGCGCAGCACTGAAGCTTTCTTT	CASSLDQRSTEAFF
.	TRBV6-1	.	TRBJ2-2	TGTGCCAGCAGTGAAGGGAGGGGGCGCGGGGAGCTGTTTTTT	CASSEGRGRGELFF
TRBD2	TRBV7-2	.	TRBJ2-5	TGTGCCAGCAGCTTGGGAAAGGGAGGGGAGACCCAGTACTTC	CASSLGKGGETQYF
TRBD1	TRBV28	medium-sized	TRBJ1-1	TGTGCCAGCACCCAACAGGGGACAGGTGGTAGGGGAGCTTTCTTT	CASTQQGTGGRGAFF
.	TRBV11-2	.	TRBJ2-7	TGTGCCAGCAGCTTAAGGAGTCGGGATACCTACGAGCAGTACTTC	CASSLRSRDTYEQYF
TRBD1	TRBV6-6	.	TRBJ1-1	TGTGCCAGCAGTGCACCGGGACAGGGGGCTTACACTGAAGCTTTCTTT	CASSAPGQGAYTEAFF
TRBD2	TRBV30	.	TRBJ2-3	TGTGCCTGGAGTGCTCATAACTTAGCGGGGCGGCCCTCGACGCAGTATTTT	CAWSAHNLAGRPSTQYF
TRBD1	TRBV6-1	.	TRBJ2-5	TGTGCCAGCAGTGACCGGGCAGGGGGTTTCCAGTACTTC	CASSDRAGGFQYF
TRBD1	TRBV9	.	TRBJ1-4	TGTGCCAGCAGCACAGGGGGGGGCTCTAATGAAAAACTGTTTTTT	CASSTGGGSNEKLFF
TRBD1	TRBV11-2	.	TRBJ1-2	TGTGCCAGCAGCCCCGACAGGGGCACGGGTGGCTACACCTTC	CASSPDRGTGGYTF
TRBD1	TRBV5-5	.	TRBJ2-5	TGTGCCAGCAGCTCGGGACAGGGGTCAGAGACCCAGTACTTC	CASSSGQGSETQYF
TRBD1	TRBV3-1/TRBV3-2	.	TRBJ1-1	TGTGCCAGCAGCCAAGCCGGACAGGGCACTGAAGCTTTCTTT	CASSQAGQGTEAFF
TRBD1	TRBV2	.	TRBJ2-7	TGTGCCAGCAGTGAAGGAGGACAGGGGACCTACGAGCAGTACTTC	CASSEGGQGTYEQYF
.	TRBV3-1/TRBV3-2	.	TRBJ2-3	TGTGCCAGCAGCCAAGTCTCTGGCACAGATACGCAGTATTTT	CASSQVSGTDTQYF
TRBD1	TRBV2	.	TRBJ2-1	TGTGCCAGCAGCCCCGGGACAGGGGGGGCCAATGAGCAGTTCTTC	CASSPGTGGANEQFF
.	TRBV27	.	TRBJ1-1	TGTGCCAGCAGTTTAATCCCCCTGCTAGGGAGGAACACTGAAGCTTTCTTT	CASSLIPLLGRNTEAFF
.	TRBV5-4	.	TRBJ1-3	TGTGCCAGCAGCTTGGACAGGACTGGAAACACCATATATTTT	CASSLDRTGNTIYF
.	TRBV5-1	.	TRBJ2-3	TGCGCCAGCAGCTCCACAGGGCCATCCAGCACAGATACGCAGTATTTT	CASSSTGPSSTDTQYF
.	TRBV5-5	.	TRBJ2-1	TGTGCCAGCAGCCCGCAAGGAGTGAGTGAGCAGTTCTTC	CASSPQGVSEQFF
TRBD1	TRBV6-5	.	TRBJ1-3	TGTGCCAGCGAGGGGGCCGGAAACACCATATATTTT	CASEGAGNTIYF
.	TRBV4-2	.	TRBJ1-2	TGTGCCAGCAGCCAAGAGGCGTGGACAGCCCATGGGGGCTACACCTTC	CASSQEAWTAHGGYTF
.	TRBV18	.	TRBJ2-7	TGTGCCAGCTCACCCTCGAGGAGATCCTACGAGCAGTACTTC	CASSPSRRSYEQYF
TRBD1	TRBV7-2	.	TRBJ1-5	TGTGCCAGCAGCCTTAGGGGGAAGGGGGCACCCAATCAGCCCCAGCATTTT	CASSLRGKGAPNQPQHF
TRBD1	TRBV14	.	TRBJ2-5	TGTGCCAGCAGCCCTTGGACAGGACAAGAGACCCAGTACTTC	CASSPWTGQETQYF